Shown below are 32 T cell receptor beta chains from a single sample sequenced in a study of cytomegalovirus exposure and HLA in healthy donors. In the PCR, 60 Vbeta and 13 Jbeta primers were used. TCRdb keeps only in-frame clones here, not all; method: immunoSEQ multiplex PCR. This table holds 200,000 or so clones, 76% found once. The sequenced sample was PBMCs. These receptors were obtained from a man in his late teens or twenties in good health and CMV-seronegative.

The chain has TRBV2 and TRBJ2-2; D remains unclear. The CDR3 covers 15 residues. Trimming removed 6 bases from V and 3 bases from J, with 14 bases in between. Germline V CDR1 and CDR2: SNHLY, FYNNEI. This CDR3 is CASRLGHDDTGELFF. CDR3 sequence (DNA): TGTGCCAGCAGGTTGGGCCACGACGACACCGGGGAGCTGTTTTTT.

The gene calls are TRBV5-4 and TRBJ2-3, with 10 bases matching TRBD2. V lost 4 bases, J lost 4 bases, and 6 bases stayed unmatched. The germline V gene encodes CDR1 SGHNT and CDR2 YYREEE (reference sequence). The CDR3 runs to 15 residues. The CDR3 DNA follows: TGTGCCAGCAGCCCAGCGGGAGGGGGCGCAGATACGCAGTATTTT. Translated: CASSPAGGGADTQYF.

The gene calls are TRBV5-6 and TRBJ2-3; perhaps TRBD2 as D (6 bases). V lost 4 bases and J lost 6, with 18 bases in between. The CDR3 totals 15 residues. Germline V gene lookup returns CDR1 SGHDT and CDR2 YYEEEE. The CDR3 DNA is TGTGCCAGCAGCCCCCCGGGGCGGGATGGGGATACGCAGTATTTT. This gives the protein CASSPPGRDGDTQYF.

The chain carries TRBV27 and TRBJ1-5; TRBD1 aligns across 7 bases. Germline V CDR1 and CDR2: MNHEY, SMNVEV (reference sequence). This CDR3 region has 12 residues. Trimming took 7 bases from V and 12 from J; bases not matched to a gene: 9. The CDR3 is CASKSRDRDQHF. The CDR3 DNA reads TGTGCCAGCAAATCTAGAGACAGGGACCAGCATTTT.

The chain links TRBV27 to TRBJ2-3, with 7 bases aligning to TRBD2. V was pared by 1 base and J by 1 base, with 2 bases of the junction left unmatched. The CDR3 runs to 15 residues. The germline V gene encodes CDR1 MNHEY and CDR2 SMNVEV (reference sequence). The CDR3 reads CASSLYREGTDTQYF. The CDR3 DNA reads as TGTGCCAGCAGTTTATACCGGGAGGGCACAGATACGCAGTATTTT.

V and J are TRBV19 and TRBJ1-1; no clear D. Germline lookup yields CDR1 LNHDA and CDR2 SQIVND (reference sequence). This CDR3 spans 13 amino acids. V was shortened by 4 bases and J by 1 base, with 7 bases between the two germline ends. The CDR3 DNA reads TGTGCCAGTAGTACCAACAGGAACACTGAAGCTTTCTTT. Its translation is CASSTNRNTEAFF.

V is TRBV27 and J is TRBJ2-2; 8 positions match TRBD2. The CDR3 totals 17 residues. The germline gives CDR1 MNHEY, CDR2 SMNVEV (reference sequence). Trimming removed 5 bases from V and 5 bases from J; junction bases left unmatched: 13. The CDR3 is CASSPHSGTSRTGELFF. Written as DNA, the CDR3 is TGTGCCAGCAGTCCACACTCCGGGACTAGTAGGACCGGGGAGCTGTTTTTT.

CDR3 nucleotides: TGTGCCAGCAGTGAAACAAGTTCTAACTATGGCTACACCTTC. It is translated as CASSETSSNYGYTF. The rearrangement links TRBV2 to TRBJ1-2, with D unresolved. CDR1 is SNHLY and CDR2 is FYNNEI in the germline V gene. Deletions cut 2 bases from V and 0 bases from J, with 7 bases between. CDR3 length equals 14 residues.

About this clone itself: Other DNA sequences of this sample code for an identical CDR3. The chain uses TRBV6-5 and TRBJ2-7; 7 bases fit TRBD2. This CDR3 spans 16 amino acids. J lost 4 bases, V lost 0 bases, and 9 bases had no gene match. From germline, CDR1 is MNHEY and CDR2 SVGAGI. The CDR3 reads CASSYSGPASGYEQYF. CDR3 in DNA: TGTGCCAGCAGTTACTCCGGCCCGGCTAGCGGATACGAGCAGTACTTC.

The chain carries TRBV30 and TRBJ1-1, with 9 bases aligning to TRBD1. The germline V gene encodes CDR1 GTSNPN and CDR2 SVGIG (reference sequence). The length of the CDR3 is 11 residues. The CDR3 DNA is TGTGCGGGGGACAGGGCCTCTGAAGCTTTCTTT. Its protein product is CAGDRASEAFF.

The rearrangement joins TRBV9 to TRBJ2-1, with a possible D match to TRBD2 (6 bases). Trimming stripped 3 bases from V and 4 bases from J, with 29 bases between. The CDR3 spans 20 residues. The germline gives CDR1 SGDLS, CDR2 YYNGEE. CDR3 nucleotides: TGTGCCAGCAGCGACCCCCCGTGCGTGGCCGTAGCGGCTTTTTACAATGAGCAGTTCTTC. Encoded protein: CASSDPPCVAVAAFYNEQFF.

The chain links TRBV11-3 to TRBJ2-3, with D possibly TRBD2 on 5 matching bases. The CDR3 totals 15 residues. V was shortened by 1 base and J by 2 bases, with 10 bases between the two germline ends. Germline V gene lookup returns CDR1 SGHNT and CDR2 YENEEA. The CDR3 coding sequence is TGTGCCAGCAGCTTAGGACGGGGATTCACAGATACGCAGTATTTT. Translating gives CASSLGRGFTDTQYF.

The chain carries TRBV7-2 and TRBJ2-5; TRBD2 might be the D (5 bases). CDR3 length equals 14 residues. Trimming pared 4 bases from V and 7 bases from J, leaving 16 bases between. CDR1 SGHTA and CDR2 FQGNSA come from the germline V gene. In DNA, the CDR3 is TGTGCCAGCAGCTCCCTGACTATTCGAGTGACCCAGTACTTC. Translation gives CASSSLTIRVTQYF.

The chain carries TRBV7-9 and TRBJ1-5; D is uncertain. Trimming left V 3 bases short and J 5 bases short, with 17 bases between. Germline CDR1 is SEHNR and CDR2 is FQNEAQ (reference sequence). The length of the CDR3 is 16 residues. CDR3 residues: CASSFSSGYGDQPQHF. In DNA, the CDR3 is TGTGCCAGCAGCTTTTCGTCCGGGTACGGGGATCAGCCCCAGCATTTT. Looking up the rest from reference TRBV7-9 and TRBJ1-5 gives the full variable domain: DTGVSQNPRHKITKRGQNVTFRCDPISEHNRLYWYRQTLGQGPEFLTYFQNEAQLEKSRLLSDRFSAERPKGSFSTLEIQRTEQGDSAMYLCASSFSSGYGDQPQHFGDGTRLSIL.

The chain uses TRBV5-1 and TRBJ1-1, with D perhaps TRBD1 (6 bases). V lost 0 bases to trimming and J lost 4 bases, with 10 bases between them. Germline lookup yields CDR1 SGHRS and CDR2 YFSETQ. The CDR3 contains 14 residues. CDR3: CASSLAGGRTEAFF. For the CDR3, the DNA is TGCGCCAGCAGCTTGGCCGGGGGGCGCACTGAAGCTTTCTTT.

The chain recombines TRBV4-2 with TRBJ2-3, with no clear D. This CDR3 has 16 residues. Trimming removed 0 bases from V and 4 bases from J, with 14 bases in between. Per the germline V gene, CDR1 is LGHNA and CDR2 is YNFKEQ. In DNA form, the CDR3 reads TGTGCCAGCAGCCAAGATCAGTGGGCGTCCCCAGATACGCAGTATTTT. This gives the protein CASSQDQWASPDTQYF.

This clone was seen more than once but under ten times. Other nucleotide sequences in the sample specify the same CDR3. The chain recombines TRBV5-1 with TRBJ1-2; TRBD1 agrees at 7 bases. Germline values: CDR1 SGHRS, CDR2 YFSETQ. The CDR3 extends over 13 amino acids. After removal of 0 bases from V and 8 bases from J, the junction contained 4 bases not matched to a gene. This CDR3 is CASSLGQGDGYTF. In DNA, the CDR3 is TGCGCCAGCAGCTTGGGACAGGGTGACGGCTACACCTTC.

The CDR3 is CASSFRTVGRSEQYF. Written as DNA, the CDR3 is TGTGCCAGCAGTTTTCGGACAGTGGGGCGGTCCGAGCAGTACTTC. The gene calls are TRBV28 and TRBJ2-7, with a tentative D call TRBD1 (6 bases). Looked up from germline, CDR1 is MDHEN and CDR2 is SYDVKM. With 3 bases removed from V and 6 bases from J, the gap between germline ends came to 18 bases. This CDR3 region has 15 residues.

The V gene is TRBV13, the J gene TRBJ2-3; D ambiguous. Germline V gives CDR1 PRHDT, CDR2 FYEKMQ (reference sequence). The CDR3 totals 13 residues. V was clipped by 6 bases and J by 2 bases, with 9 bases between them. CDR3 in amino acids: CASSYSSTDTQYF. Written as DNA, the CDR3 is TGTGCCAGCAGTTATAGCTCCACAGATACGCAGTATTTT.

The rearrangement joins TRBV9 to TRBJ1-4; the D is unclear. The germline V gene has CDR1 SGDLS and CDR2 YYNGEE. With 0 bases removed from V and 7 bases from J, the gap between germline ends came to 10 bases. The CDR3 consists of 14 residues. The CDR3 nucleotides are TGTGCCAGCAGCGTAGAACGGGGTCCTGAAAAACTGTTTTTT. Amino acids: CASSVERGPEKLFF.

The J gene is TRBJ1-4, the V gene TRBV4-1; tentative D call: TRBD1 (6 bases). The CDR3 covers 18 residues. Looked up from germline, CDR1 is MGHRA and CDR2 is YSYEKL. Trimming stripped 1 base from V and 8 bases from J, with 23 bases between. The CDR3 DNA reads TGCGCCAGCAGCCAAGTCAGCGTTTTGGACAGAGCAGGGGAAAAACTGTTTTTT. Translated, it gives CASSQVSVLDRAGEKLFF.

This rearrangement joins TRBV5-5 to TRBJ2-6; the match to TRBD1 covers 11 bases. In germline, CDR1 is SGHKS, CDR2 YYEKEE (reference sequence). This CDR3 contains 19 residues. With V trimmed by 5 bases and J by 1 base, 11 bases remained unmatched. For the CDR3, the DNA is TGTGCCAGCAGTACCACGAGGACAGGGGGCGGGTCTGGGGCCAACGTCCTGACTTTC. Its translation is CASSTTRTGGGSGANVLTF.

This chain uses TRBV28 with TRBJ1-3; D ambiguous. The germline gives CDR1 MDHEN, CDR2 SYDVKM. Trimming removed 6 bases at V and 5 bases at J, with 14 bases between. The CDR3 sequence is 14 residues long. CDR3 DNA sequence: TGTGCCAGCAGCCCCCAGTCTTCCCGAAACACCATATATTTT. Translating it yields CASSPQSSRNTIYF.

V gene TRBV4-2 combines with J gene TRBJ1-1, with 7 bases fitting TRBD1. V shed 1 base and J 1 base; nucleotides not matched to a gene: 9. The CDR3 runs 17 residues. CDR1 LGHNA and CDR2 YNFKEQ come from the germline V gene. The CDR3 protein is CASSQAFDGTANTEAFF. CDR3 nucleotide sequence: TGTGCCAGCAGCCAAGCCTTTGACGGGACAGCGAACACTGAAGCTTTCTTT.

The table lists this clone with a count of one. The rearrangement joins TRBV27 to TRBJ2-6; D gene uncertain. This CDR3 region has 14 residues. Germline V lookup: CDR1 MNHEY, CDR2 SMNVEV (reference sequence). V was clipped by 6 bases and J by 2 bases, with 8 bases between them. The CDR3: CASSYRAGANVLTF. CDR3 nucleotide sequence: TGTGCCAGCAGCTATCGGGCTGGGGCCAACGTCCTGACTTTC.

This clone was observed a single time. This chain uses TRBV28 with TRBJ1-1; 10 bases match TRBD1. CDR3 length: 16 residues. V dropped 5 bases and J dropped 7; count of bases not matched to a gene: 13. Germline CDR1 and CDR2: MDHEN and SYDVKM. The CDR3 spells CASSLLPGQGESEAFF. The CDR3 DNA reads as TGTGCCAGCAGTCTCCTCCCTGGACAGGGGGAGAGTGAAGCTTTCTTT.

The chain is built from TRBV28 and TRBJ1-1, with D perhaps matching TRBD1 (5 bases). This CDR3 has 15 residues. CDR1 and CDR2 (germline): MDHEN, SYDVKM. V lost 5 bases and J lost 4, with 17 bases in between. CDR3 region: CASSPAGGEGTEAFF. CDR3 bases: TGTGCCAGCAGTCCCGCCGGGGGAGAAGGCACTGAAGCTTTCTTT.

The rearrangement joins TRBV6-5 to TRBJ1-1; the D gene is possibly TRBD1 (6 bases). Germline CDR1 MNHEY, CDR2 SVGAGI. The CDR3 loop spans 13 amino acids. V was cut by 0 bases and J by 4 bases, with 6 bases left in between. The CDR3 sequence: CASSYSDSTEAFF. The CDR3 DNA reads TGTGCCAGCAGTTACTCGGACAGCACTGAAGCTTTCTTT.

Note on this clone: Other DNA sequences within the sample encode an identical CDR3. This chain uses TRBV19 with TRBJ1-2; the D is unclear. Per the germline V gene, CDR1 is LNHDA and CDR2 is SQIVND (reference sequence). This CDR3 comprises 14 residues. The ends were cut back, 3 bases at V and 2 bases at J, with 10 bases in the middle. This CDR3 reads CASSIGGGNYGYTF. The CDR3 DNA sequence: TGTGCCAGTAGTATTGGCGGAGGCAACTATGGCTACACCTTC.

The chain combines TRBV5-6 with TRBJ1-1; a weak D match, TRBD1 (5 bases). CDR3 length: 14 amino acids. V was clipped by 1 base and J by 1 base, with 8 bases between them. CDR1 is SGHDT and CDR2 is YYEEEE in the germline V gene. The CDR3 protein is CASSLTGQNTEAFF. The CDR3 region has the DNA TGTGCCAGCAGCTTGACAGGACAGAACACTGAAGCTTTCTTT.

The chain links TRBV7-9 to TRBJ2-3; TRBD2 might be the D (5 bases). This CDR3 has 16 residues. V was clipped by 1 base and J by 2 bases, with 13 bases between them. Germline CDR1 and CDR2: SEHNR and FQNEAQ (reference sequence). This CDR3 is CASSLGPAEFTDTQYF. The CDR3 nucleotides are TGTGCCAGCAGCTTAGGGCCAGCGGAATTCACAGATACGCAGTATTTT.

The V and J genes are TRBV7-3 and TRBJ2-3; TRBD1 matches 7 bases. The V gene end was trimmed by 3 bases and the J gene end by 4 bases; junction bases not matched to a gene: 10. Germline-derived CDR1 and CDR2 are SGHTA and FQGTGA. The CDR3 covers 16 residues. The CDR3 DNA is TGTGCCAGCAGCTTCGAACAGGGGCGCCCCCCAGATACGCAGTATTTT. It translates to CASSFEQGRPPDTQYF. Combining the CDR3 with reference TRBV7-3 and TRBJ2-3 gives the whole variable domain GAGVSQTPSNKVTEKGKYVELRCDPISGHTALYWYRQSLGQGPEFLIYFQGTGAADDSGLPNDRFFAVRPEGSVSTLKIQRTERGDSAVYLCASSFEQGRPPDTQYFGPGTRLTVL.